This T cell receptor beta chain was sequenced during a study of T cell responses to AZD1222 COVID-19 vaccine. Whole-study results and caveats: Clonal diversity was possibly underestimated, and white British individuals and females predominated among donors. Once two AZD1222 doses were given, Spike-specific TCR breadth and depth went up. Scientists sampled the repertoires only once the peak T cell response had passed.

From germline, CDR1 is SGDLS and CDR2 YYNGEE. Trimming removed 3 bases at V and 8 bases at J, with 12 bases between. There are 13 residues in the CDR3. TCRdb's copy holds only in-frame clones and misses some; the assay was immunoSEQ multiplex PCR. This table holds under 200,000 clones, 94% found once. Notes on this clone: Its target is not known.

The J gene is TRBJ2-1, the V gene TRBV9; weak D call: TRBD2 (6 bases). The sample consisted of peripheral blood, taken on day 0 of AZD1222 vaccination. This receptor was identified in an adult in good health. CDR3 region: CASSARLGYEQFF. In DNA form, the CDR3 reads TGTGCCAGCAGCGCCCGACTAGGCTATGAGCAGTTCTTC.